These 32 T cell receptor beta chains came from one sample sequenced in a study of shared clonotypes between healthy human individuals. The protocol was immunoSEQ multiplex PCR, while the TCRdb copy is restricted to in-frame clones and leaves out a portion. The data show millions of clones, roughly 95% seen once. Sequenced input: naive CD4+ T cells sorted from blood. Described subset: CD45RA+ positively selected. The receptors derive from a man in his late teens or twenties in good health.

This CDR3 is CASSSGQGFEQFF. The CDR3 region has the DNA TGTGCCAGCAGTTCGGGACAGGGGTTTGAGCAGTTCTTC. The chain uses TRBV28 and TRBJ2-1; 10 bases are shared with TRBD1. V trimming: 4 bases; J trimming: 9 bases; junction bases outside the gene matches: 3. Germline V gene sequence: CDR1 MDHEN, CDR2 SYDVKM. There are 13 residues in the CDR3.

Regarding this clone: The sample has other DNA sequences that encode this CDR3 too. The V call is TRBV5-1, the J call TRBJ2-5; D not certain. Trimming removed 0 bases at V and 5 bases at J, with 11 bases between. Germline V lookup: CDR1 SGHRS, CDR2 YFSETQ. The CDR3 totals 14 residues. CDR3 sequence reads: CASSLARVGETQYF. The CDR3 region has the DNA TGCGCCAGCAGCTTGGCACGAGTAGGGGAGACCCAGTACTTC.

The rearrangement joins TRBV7-2 to TRBJ1-2; D gene ambiguous. With 4 bases removed from V and 4 bases from J, the gap between germline ends came to 10 bases. CDR1 and CDR2 from the germline V gene are SGHTA and FQGNSA. CDR3 length equals 13 residues. In nucleotides, the CDR3 is TGTGCCAGCAGCTCCGAGTTGCGCTATGGCTACACCTTC. Translated, it gives CASSSELRYGYTF.

The V call is TRBV30, the J call TRBJ1-6; 8 nucleotides line up with TRBD1. CDR1 and CDR2 from the germline V gene are GTSNPN and SVGIG (reference sequence). V was pared by 2 bases and J by 10 bases, with 4 bases of the junction left unmatched. The CDR3 sequence is 13 residues long. The CDR3 sequence: CAWSQGAGSPLHF. CDR3 sequence (DNA): TGTGCCTGGAGTCAGGGGGCAGGATCACCCCTCCACTTT. Full variable domain (missing parts from reference TRBV30 and TRBJ1-6): SQTIHQWPATLVQPVGSPLSLECTVEGTSNPNLYWYRQAAGRGLQLLFYSVGIGQISSEVPQNLSASRPQDRQFILSSKKLLLSDSGFYLCAWSQGAGSPLHFGNGTRLTVT.

The V gene is TRBV7-6, the J gene TRBJ2-7; TRBD2 matches 7 bases. V trimming: 5 bases; J trimming: 1 base; junction bases outside the gene matches: 11. The CDR3 covers 16 residues. The germline gives CDR1 SGHVS, CDR2 FNYEAQ. The CDR3 DNA reads as TGTGCCAGCAGCGTAGACGCAGCGGGACGTTCCTACGAGCAGTACTTC. This translates into CASSVDAAGRSYEQYF. The full variable domain, in which reference TRBV7-6 and TRBJ2-7 provide the parts outside the CDR3, is GAGVSQSPRYKVTKRGQDVALRCDPISGHVSLYWYRQALGQGPEFLTYFNYEAQQDKSGLPNDRFSAERPEGSISTLTIQRTEQRDSAMYRCASSVDAAGRSYEQYFGPGTRLTVT.

This sequence joins TRBV4-2 and TRBJ2-3; D not certain. CDR3 size: 13 residues. The V gene's germline CDR1 is LGHNA and CDR2 YNFKEQ. V was trimmed by 0 bases and J by 6 bases, leaving 7 bases between them. Here the CDR3 reads CASSQDPKDTQYF. The DNA of the CDR3 is TGTGCCAGCAGCCAAGATCCCAAGGATACGCAGTATTTT.

Here the CDR3 reads CASSLISTGGTDTQYF. The CDR3 nucleotides are TGTGCCAGCAGCTTAATAAGCACAGGGGGCACAGATACGCAGTATTTT. This chain connects TRBV7-6 to TRBJ2-3, with 7 bases that match TRBD1. The germline CDR1 and CDR2 sequences are SGHVS and FNYEAQ. The CDR3 sequence is 16 residues long. Germline trimming cut 2 bases from V and 1 base from J; bases unmatched to any gene: 6.

The chain carries TRBV7-9 and TRBJ2-5; unclear D gene. V shed 1 base and J shed 7 bases, with 13 bases lying between them. Germline V lookup: CDR1 SEHNR, CDR2 FQNEAQ (reference sequence). The CDR3 runs to 14 residues. The CDR3 region is CASSLDTVWVTQYF. DNA of the CDR3: TGTGCCAGCAGCTTAGACACGGTTTGGGTGACCCAGTACTTC.

To note about this clone: The same CDR3 also results from other DNA sequences found in this sample. J is TRBJ2-7 and V is TRBV10-3; the match to TRBD1 covers 7 bases. V was clipped by 0 bases and J by 1 base; unmatched bases: 0. Germline V gene data show CDR1 as ENHRY and CDR2 as SYGVKD. This CDR3 has 14 amino acids. CDR3 DNA sequence: TGTGCCATCAGTGAGTCACAGGGGTCCTACGAGCAGTACTTC. Translation: CAISESQGSYEQYF.

The CDR3 protein is CASSGVGQGAYTF. In DNA form, the CDR3 reads TGTGCCAGCAGTGGCGTGGGACAGGGGGCCTACACCTTC. The chain employs TRBV25-1 and TRBJ1-2, with 12 bases lining up with TRBD1. V lost 4 bases to trimming and J lost 10 bases; unmatched junction nucleotides: 4. The CDR3 loop spans 13 amino acids. The germline CDR1 and CDR2 sequences are MGHDK and SYGVNS.

The rearrangement links TRBV10-3 to TRBJ2-7; 15 bases are shared with TRBD2. The germline gives CDR1 ENHRY, CDR2 SYGVKD. This CDR3 contains 17 residues. The trim removed 6 bases at V and 1 base at J, leaving 7 bases unmatched. The DNA of the CDR3 is TGTGCCATCAGGGGGACTAGCGGGAGGTTCGCTTCCTACGAGCAGTACTTC. This sequence encodes CAIRGTSGRFASYEQYF.

This clone came up once. The chain couples TRBV10-3 to TRBJ2-5; 8 bases agree with TRBD2. CDR3 length equals 14 residues. Germline assignment: CDR1 ENHRY and CDR2 SYGVKD. The junction had 5 bases not matched to a gene; V was cut back by 7 bases and J by 1 base. The CDR3, as DNA: TGTGCCATCAATGCGGGGGGCCTCCAAGAGACCCAGTACTTC. Its protein is CAINAGGLQETQYF.

The chain uses TRBV6-1 and TRBJ2-5; 7 nucleotides match TRBD1. CDR1 is MNHNS, CDR2 SASEGT, per germline. The CDR3 is 15 residues long. V trimming: 5 bases; J trimming: 2 bases; junction bases outside the gene matches: 8. CDR3 coding DNA: TGTGCCAGCAGTTTGATAGACAGGGAGCAAGAGACCCAGTACTTC. It yields the protein CASSLIDREQETQYF.

The chain's CDR3 is CASSPLGQGVRGYTF. For the CDR3, the DNA is TGTGCCAGCAGCCCCCTGGGACAGGGGGTGAGAGGCTACACCTTC. This sequence joins TRBV7-9 and TRBJ1-2; TRBD1 matches at 11 bases. CDR1 and CDR2 from the germline V gene are SEHNR and FQNEAQ (reference sequence). Trimming took 5 bases from V and 8 from J; bases not matched to a gene: 10. This CDR3 is 15 amino acids long.

This chain uses TRBV7-2 with TRBJ1-5; TRBD1 might be the D (6 bases). Trimming removed 6 bases at V and 6 bases at J, with 12 bases between. The CDR3 loop spans 13 amino acids. CDR1 is SGHTA and CDR2 is FQGNSA in the germline V gene. CDR3 nucleotide sequence: TGTGCCAGCAGGGCCAGGGGAACTCAGCCCCAGCATTTT. Translation: CASRARGTQPQHF.

This chain links TRBV7-3 with TRBJ2-7; D remains ambiguous. This CDR3 is 13 amino acids long. The germline CDR1 and CDR2 sequences are SGHTA and FQGTGA. V was cut by 5 bases and J by 5 bases, with 13 bases left in between. CDR3 amino acids: CASSPDSANEQYF. As DNA, the CDR3 is TGTGCCAGCAGCCCCGACTCGGCCAACGAGCAGTACTTC.

The CDR3 DNA sequence: TGTGCCAGCAGGGGATGGCAGAAACTATATGGCTACACCTTC. Translation gives CASRGWQKLYGYTF. The rearrangement uses TRBV7-2 and TRBJ1-2; no definite D call. The CDR3 sequence is 14 residues long. Germline lookup yields CDR1 SGHTA and CDR2 FQGNSA. V lost 6 bases to trimming and J lost 5 bases, with 16 bases between them.

The chain couples TRBV5-1 to TRBJ1-4; 9 nucleotides match TRBD1. The V gene's germline CDR1 is SGHRS and CDR2 YFSETQ. The CDR3 is made up of 16 amino acids. V trimming: 4 bases; J trimming: 1 base; junction bases outside the gene matches: 5. In DNA, the CDR3 is TGCGCCAGCAGCCAACAGGGGGCGGTAACTAATGAAAAACTGTTTTTT. Translation gives CASSQQGAVTNEKLFF.

The V and J genes are TRBV10-1 and TRBJ2-1; D is perhaps TRBD1 or TRBD2 (5 bases each). Trimming took off 9 bases at V and 8 bases at J, with 20 bases between the two ends. Germline lookup yields CDR1 WNHNN and CDR2 SYGVQD (reference sequence). There are 14 residues in the CDR3. The CDR3 DNA sequence: TGCGCCAGTTCCCGGGACCCAAGGCCGGATGAGCAGTTCTTC. Translation gives CASSRDPRPDEQFF.

The rearrangement joins TRBV30 to TRBJ2-3, with D unresolved. Germline V lookup: CDR1 GTSNPN, CDR2 SVGIG (reference sequence). This CDR3 is built from 13 residues. Trimming stripped 3 bases from V and 2 bases from J, with 9 bases between. CDR3 protein: CAWRVRATDTQYF. The DNA for the CDR3 is TGTGCCTGGAGAGTCCGGGCCACAGATACGCAGTATTTT. Supplemented by reference TRBV30 and TRBJ2-3, the full variable domain reads SQTIHQWPATLVQPVGSPLSLECTVEGTSNPNLYWYRQAAGRGLQLLFYSVGIGQISSEVPQNLSASRPQDRQFILSSKKLLLSDSGFYLCAWRVRATDTQYFGPGTRLTVL.

The chain couples TRBV6-1 to TRBJ1-4; perhaps TRBD1 as D (5 bases). Germline CDR1 is MNHNS and CDR2 is SASEGT. This CDR3 has 14 amino acids. V lost 6 bases and J 7 bases, leaving 15 bases between the germline ends. The DNA for the CDR3 is TGTGCCAGCAGCGGGGGACGGGCGAGTGAAAAACTGTTTTTT. Translation gives CASSGGRASEKLFF.

The rearrangement uses TRBV9 and TRBJ1-3; D unclear. V was trimmed by 0 bases and J by 3 bases, leaving 10 bases between them. The CDR3 extends over 15 amino acids. Germline CDR1 SGDLS, CDR2 YYNGEE. CDR3 loop: CASSVEFSFGNTIYF. CDR3 coding DNA: TGTGCCAGCAGCGTAGAGTTCTCCTTTGGAAACACCATATATTTT.

In DNA, the CDR3 is TGTGCCAGCAGTGAAGCCGGGGGGAGAAGTTCACCCCTCCACTTT. Protein product: CASSEAGGRSSPLHF. V gene TRBV6-1 combines with J gene TRBJ1-6; tentative D call: TRBD1 (5 bases). The V end was cut by 0 bases, the J end by 9 bases, with 12 bases between. The CDR3 is 15 residues long. The germline gives CDR1 MNHNS, CDR2 SASEGT.

The V gene is TRBV5-1, the J gene TRBJ2-2, with 9 bases fitting TRBD1. The J segment lost 5 bases and the V segment lost 3 bases, leaving 5 bases of the junction unmatched. The CDR3 length is 15 residues. CDR1 and CDR2 from the germline V gene are SGHRS and YFSETQ. CDR3 bases: TGCGCCAGCAGCTGGGGGACAGGGTCAACCGGGGAGCTGTTTTTT. As protein: CASSWGTGSTGELFF.

Note on this clone: In the same sample, other DNA sequences code for this CDR3. The chain combines TRBV18 with TRBJ1-5, with unresolved D. Germline assignment: CDR1 KGHSH and CDR2 LQKENI. Trimming pared 3 bases from V and 4 bases from J, leaving 4 bases between. There are 12 residues in the CDR3. DNA of the CDR3: TGTGCCAGCTCACCTTCAAATCAGCCCCAGCATTTT. Its translation is CASSPSNQPQHF. The variable domain in full, with the rest retrieved from reference TRBV18 and TRBJ1-5, is NAGVMQNPRHLVRRRGQEARLRCSPMKGHSHVYWYRQLPEEGLKFMVYLQKENIIDESGMPKERFSAEFPKEGPSILRIQQVVRGDSAAYFCASSPSNQPQHFGDGTRLSIL.

The gene calls are TRBV10-3 and TRBJ2-7; no clear D gene. The CDR3 consists of 11 residues. The V gene lost 3 bases and the J gene lost 6 bases, with 6 bases spanning the gap. In germline, CDR1 is ENHRY, CDR2 SYGVKD. The CDR3 spells CAISDIAEQYF. The DNA for the CDR3 is TGTGCCATCAGTGACATCGCCGAGCAGTACTTC.

The chain joins TRBV5-4 to TRBJ2-4; 7 nucleotides agree with TRBD1. This CDR3 has 16 residues. Looked up from germline, CDR1 is SGHNT and CDR2 is YYREEE (reference sequence). V lost 3 bases, J lost 7 bases, and 13 bases stayed unmatched. CDR3 sequence: CASSWGPGTEGNIQYF. CDR3 DNA: TGTGCCAGCAGCTGGGGACCCGGGACAGAAGGGAACATTCAGTACTTC. The whole variable domain, filled in from reference TRBV5-4 and TRBJ2-4, reads ETGVTQSPTHLIKTRGQQVTLRCSSQSGHNTVSWYQQALGQGPQFIFQYYREEENGRGNFPPRFSGLQFPNYSSELNVNALELDDSALYLCASSWGPGTEGNIQYFGAGTRLSVL.

Note on this clone: Other nucleotide sequences from this sample produce the same CDR3. The chain couples TRBV10-3 to TRBJ1-5; D is uncertain. With 2 bases removed from V and 3 bases from J, the gap between germline ends came to 2 bases. CDR3 length: 12 amino acids. Germline assignment: CDR1 ENHRY and CDR2 SYGVKD. CDR3 residues: CAISENNQPQHF. The DNA of the CDR3 is TGTGCCATCAGTGAGAACAATCAGCCCCAGCATTTT.

This chain connects TRBV27 to TRBJ1-5; D might be TRBD1 (6 bases). The germline CDR1 and CDR2 sequences are MNHEY and SMNVEV (reference sequence). The CDR3 is made up of 14 amino acids. V was shortened by 3 bases and J by 6 bases, with 12 bases between the two germline ends. The CDR3 nucleotides read TGTGCCAGCAGTTTGGACGGGGGGCGTCAGCCCCAGCATTTT. The encoded protein is CASSLDGGRQPQHF.

The chain employs TRBV6-5 and TRBJ2-7; weak D call: TRBD1 (5 bases). The V and J ends lost 5 bases and 0 bases respectively, with 8 bases between them. Germline CDR1 is MNHEY and CDR2 is SVGAGI. This CDR3 spans 13 amino acids. CDR3 region: CASSATASYEQYF. The CDR3, as DNA: TGTGCCAGCAGTGCGACAGCCTCCTACGAGCAGTACTTC.

About this clone: This sample also contains other DNA sequences that code for the same CDR3. The V and J genes are TRBV4-3 and TRBJ2-7; perhaps TRBD2 as D (6 bases). This CDR3 comprises 13 residues. The V gene lost 3 bases and the J gene lost 1 base, with 7 bases spanning the gap. Germline V gives CDR1 LGHNA, CDR2 YSLEER. The CDR3: CASSQEGSYEQYF. The CDR3 coding sequence is TGCGCCAGCAGCCAGGAGGGTTCCTACGAGCAGTACTTC.

This rearrangement joins TRBV11-2 to TRBJ2-7, with 8 bases identical to TRBD2. J gave up 2 bases and V 4 bases, and 10 bases lay outside the gene matches. The length of the CDR3 is 16 residues. In germline, CDR1 is SGHAT, CDR2 FQNNGV. The CDR3 nucleotides read TGTGCCAGCAGCTCCGTAAAGACTAGCGTAGCCTACGAGCAGTACTTC. Amino acids: CASSSVKTSVAYEQYF.